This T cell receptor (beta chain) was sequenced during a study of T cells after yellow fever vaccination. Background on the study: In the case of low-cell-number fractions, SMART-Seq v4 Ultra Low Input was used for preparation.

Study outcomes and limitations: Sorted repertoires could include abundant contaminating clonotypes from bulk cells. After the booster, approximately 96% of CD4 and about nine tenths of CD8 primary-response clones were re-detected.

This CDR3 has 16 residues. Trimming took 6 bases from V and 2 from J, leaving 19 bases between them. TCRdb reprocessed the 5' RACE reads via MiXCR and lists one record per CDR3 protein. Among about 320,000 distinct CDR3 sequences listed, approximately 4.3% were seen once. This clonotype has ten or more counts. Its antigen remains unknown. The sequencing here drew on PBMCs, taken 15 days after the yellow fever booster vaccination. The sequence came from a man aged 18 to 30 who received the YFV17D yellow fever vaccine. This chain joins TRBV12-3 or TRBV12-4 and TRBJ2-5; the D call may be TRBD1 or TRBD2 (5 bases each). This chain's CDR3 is CASSLNWGRLQETQYF. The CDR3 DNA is TGTGCCAGCAGCCTGAATTGGGGACGCCTTCAAGAGACCCAGTACTTC.